This T cell receptor (beta chain) was sequenced during a study of T cell responses to AZD1222 COVID-19 vaccine. Study observations and caveats: Nearly half of the spike-specific TCRs reportedly recognize variant regions that carry no mutations. In all cases, repertoires were sampled only after the peak T cell response. Across spike, vaccine-associated CD4 TCRs were found, dominant at 160-218 and 743-854.

Comments on this clone: Antigen: not known.

Here immunoSEQ multiplex PCR was the method, and the copy in TCRdb shows in-frame clones only, minus some. The table lists about 160,000 clones, roughly nine tenths of them singletons. The CDR3 runs 15 residues. Looked up from germline, CDR1 is SEHNR and CDR2 is FQNEAQ (reference sequence). Trimming pared 5 bases from V and 4 bases from J, leaving 14 bases between. The chain uses TRBV7-9 and TRBJ2-2; possible D gene TRBD2, 6 bases. The TCR sequence derives from an adult in good health. The sample in question was peripheral blood, obtained on day 0 of MenACWY control vaccination. The CDR3 DNA follows: TGTGCCAGCAGCGGGGTGGAGGGACCCACCGGGGAGCTGTTTTTT. Its translation: CASSGVEGPTGELFF.